These T cell receptor beta chains were read from a single sample in a study of T-cell reconstitution after alpha-beta-depleted transplantation in children. TCRdb processed the PCR reads anew with MiXCR; each CDR3 protein has one entry. The sample holds 480,000 or so distinct CDR3 sequences, approximately 10% seen once. The material was PBMCs, obtained before TCRalphabeta/CD19-depleted stem cell transplant. The receptors derive from a child aged 2-15 years with inherited bone marrow failure, due to receive a stem cell transplant. CDR3s include the opening cysteine and the closing phenylalanine or tryptophan. Fields, in order: clone size, V gene, J gene, CDR3 length, D gene, CDR3 protein, CDR3 DNA. The D gene is left open where the match is weak. For some rows the clone size is stated as once, few or many, or as a class when expanded; others skip it.

clone_size: NA
v_call: TRBV7-9
j_call: TRBJ2-6
cdr3_length: 14
d_call: NA
cdr3_aa: CASSLFAGANVLTF
cdr3_nt: TGTGCCAGCAGCTTATTCGCTGGGGCCAACGTCCTGACTTTC

clone_size: many
v_call: TRBV4-3
j_call: TRBJ2-5
cdr3_length: 18
d_call: TRBD2
cdr3_aa: CASSQDATSGSWGETQYF
cdr3_nt: TGCGCCAGCAGCCAAGACGCGACTAGCGGGAGCTGGGGAGAGACCCAGTACTTC

clone_size: many
v_call: TRBV6-5
j_call: TRBJ2-2
cdr3_length: 16
d_call: TRBD2
cdr3_aa: CASSPRLAGSTGELFF
cdr3_nt: TGTGCCAGCAGTCCTCGACTAGCGGGATCCACCGGGGAGCTGTTTTTT

clone_size: many
v_call: TRBV6-5
j_call: TRBJ2-2
cdr3_length: 16
d_call: TRBD2
cdr3_aa: CASSYAGTSVPGELFF
cdr3_nt: TGTGCCAGCAGTTACGCCGGGACTAGCGTGCCCGGGGAGCTGTTTTTT

clone_size: many
v_call: TRBV5-1
j_call: TRBJ2-7
cdr3_length: 14
d_call: NA
cdr3_aa: CASSGQMSSYEQYF
cdr3_nt: TGCGCCAGCAGCGGGCAGATGAGCTCCTACGAGCAGTACTTC

clone_size: many
v_call: TRBV7-2
j_call: TRBJ2-3
cdr3_length: 15
d_call: NA
cdr3_aa: CASSPTSLGTDTQYF
cdr3_nt: TGTGCCAGCAGCCCGACTAGTTTGGGCACAGATACGCAGTATTTT

clone_size: few
v_call: TRBV27
j_call: TRBJ2-7
cdr3_length: 15
d_call: TRBD1
cdr3_aa: CASSTSGTGLYEQYF
cdr3_nt: TGTGCCAGCAGCACGTCCGGGACAGGCCTTTACGAGCAGTACTTC

clone_size: many
v_call: TRBV20-1
j_call: TRBJ2-2
cdr3_length: 19
d_call: TRBD2
cdr3_aa: CSARDLRLAGGANTGELFF
cdr3_nt: TGCAGTGCTAGAGATCTGAGACTAGCGGGAGGGGCGAACACCGGGGAGCTGTTTTTT

clone_size: many
v_call: TRBV11-2
j_call: TRBJ1-3
cdr3_length: 16
d_call: TRBD1
cdr3_aa: CASSRRTGRSGNTIYF
cdr3_nt: TGTGCCAGCAGCCGTCGGACAGGCCGCTCTGGAAACACCATATATTTT

clone_size: NA
v_call: TRBV6-2/TRBV6-3
j_call: TRBJ2-3
cdr3_length: 20
d_call: TRBD2
cdr3_aa: CASKVPSGAVAVFNTDTQYF
cdr3_nt: TGTGCCAGCAAGGTGCCTAGCGGGGCAGTAGCCGTTTTTAACACAGATACGCAGTATTTT